Listed below are T cell receptor beta chains from one sample, sequenced in a study of technical replicates of blood from a handful of donors. Libraries were prepared by immunoSEQ multiplex PCR; TCRdb keeps only in-frame clonotypes and omits some of them. The sample carries approximately 51,000 clones, just over 90% recorded once. The sample was PBMCs. These receptors were obtained from a human donor in good health. Some clones in this sample may be carry-over from other donors' samples. Both conserved end residues are part of each CDR3. A D gene is named only where the DNA matches it firmly. Clone size is stated in some rows and not others, as once, few, many or a class when expanded.

v_gene: TRBV2; abundance: NA; d_gene: NA; j_gene: TRBJ1-2; CDR3aa: CASSALTGKHGYTF; CDR3nt: TGTGCCAGCAGCGCCCTTACAGGGAAGCATGGCTACACCTTC
v_gene: TRBV7-3; abundance: NA; d_gene: NA; j_gene: TRBJ2-2; CDR3aa: CASSFGSDTGELFF; CDR3nt: TGTGCCAGCAGCTTCGGGAGCGACACCGGGGAGCTGTTTTTT
v_gene: TRBV4-3; abundance: NA; d_gene: NA; j_gene: TRBJ2-3; CDR3aa: CASSQDHGLPRDTDTQYF; CDR3nt: TGCGCCAGCAGCCAAGATCATGGACTACCACGCGACACAGATACGCAGTATTTT
v_gene: TRBV19; abundance: NA; d_gene: NA; j_gene: TRBJ2-1; CDR3aa: CASSIRGGIKLEEYNEQFF; CDR3nt: TGTGCCAGTAGTATAAGGGGCGGGATCAAACTGGAGGAATACAATGAGCAGTTCTTC
v_gene: TRBV4-2; abundance: NA; d_gene: NA; j_gene: TRBJ2-7; CDR3aa: CASSHPTSPYEQYF; CDR3nt: TGTGCCAGCAGCCACCCGACTAGTCCCTACGAGCAGTACTTC
v_gene: TRBV27; abundance: NA; d_gene: NA; j_gene: TRBJ2-5; CDR3aa: CASSQGLNLVTQYF; CDR3nt: TGTGCCAGCAGTCAGGGTCTCAACTTGGTGACCCAGTACTTC
v_gene: TRBV6-5; abundance: NA; d_gene: NA; j_gene: TRBJ1-1; CDR3aa: CASLGQAGEAFF; CDR3nt: TGTGCCAGCCTTGGGCAGGCTGGTGAAGCTTTCTTT
v_gene: TRBV2; abundance: NA; d_gene: TRBD1; j_gene: TRBJ2-7; CDR3aa: CASSLPGQGTYEQYF; CDR3nt: TGTGCCAGCAGTCTACCGGGACAGGGGACCTACGAGCAGTACTTC
v_gene: TRBV30; abundance: NA; d_gene: TRBD2; j_gene: TRBJ2-7; CDR3aa: CAWSAGGFAGEYF; CDR3nt: TGTGCCTGGAGTGCTGGTGGTTTTGCGGGAGAGTACTTC
v_gene: TRBV29-1; abundance: NA; d_gene: NA; j_gene: TRBJ2-7; CDR3aa: CSLAQGRGPYEQYF; CDR3nt: TGCAGCCTTGCCCAAGGGCGGGGCCCCTACGAGCAGTACTTC
v_gene: TRBV10-1; abundance: NA; d_gene: NA; j_gene: TRBJ2-4; CDR3aa: CARRSVAKNIQYF; CDR3nt: TGCGCCAGGCGGTCTGTAGCCAAAAACATTCAGTACTTC
v_gene: TRBV29-1; abundance: NA; d_gene: TRBD1; j_gene: TRBJ1-2; CDR3aa: CSVEGGTGYGYTF; CDR3nt: TGCAGCGTTGAGGGGGGGACAGGGTATGGCTACACCTTC
v_gene: TRBV11-1; abundance: NA; d_gene: NA; j_gene: TRBJ2-1; CDR3aa: CASSLSWSTSYNEQFF; CDR3nt: TGTGCCAGCAGCTTATCGTGGAGCACCTCCTACAATGAGCAGTTCTTC
v_gene: TRBV5-8; abundance: NA; d_gene: TRBD1; j_gene: TRBJ2-7; CDR3aa: CASSKGQSYEQYF; CDR3nt: TGTGCCAGCAGCAAGGGACAGTCCTACGAGCAGTACTTC
v_gene: TRBV21-1; abundance: NA; d_gene: NA; j_gene: TRBJ2-7; CDR3aa: CASSKGEGKSYEQYF; CDR3nt: TGTGCCAGCAGCAAAGGGGAGGGTAAGTCCTACGAGCAGTACTTC
v_gene: TRBV5-1; abundance: NA; d_gene: TRBD1; j_gene: TRBJ1-1; CDR3aa: CASSLTLPGGTEAFF; CDR3nt: TGCGCCAGCAGCTTAACACTTCCAGGGGGAACTGAAGCTTTCTTT
v_gene: TRBV4-3; abundance: NA; d_gene: NA; j_gene: TRBJ2-7; CDR3aa: CASSQASQGSYEQYF; CDR3nt: TGCGCCAGCAGCCAAGCCTCACAGGGCAGCTACGAGCAGTACTTC
v_gene: TRBV15; abundance: NA; d_gene: NA; j_gene: TRBJ2-7; CDR3aa: CATSSAGYGGDYEQYF; CDR3nt: TGTGCCACCAGCAGCGCCGGCTATGGCGGGGACTACGAGCAGTACTTC
v_gene: TRBV4-1; abundance: NA; d_gene: NA; j_gene: TRBJ2-1; CDR3aa: CASSQEGPGISSYNEQFF; CDR3nt: TGCGCCAGCAGCCAAGAAGGTCCAGGGATAAGCTCCTACAATGAGCAGTTCTTC
v_gene: TRBV5-1; abundance: NA; d_gene: TRBD2; j_gene: TRBJ2-7; CDR3aa: CASSFRLAGEQYF; CDR3nt: TGCGCCAGCAGCTTCCGACTAGCGGGCGAGCAGTACTTC
v_gene: TRBV4-2; abundance: NA; d_gene: NA; j_gene: TRBJ1-1; CDR3aa: CASSRVGGNFLTEAFF; CDR3nt: TGTGCCAGCAGCCGGGTCGGGGGAAACTTCCTCACTGAAGCTTTCTTT
v_gene: TRBV5-8; abundance: NA; d_gene: TRBD1; j_gene: TRBJ1-3; CDR3aa: CASRRQGAGNTIYF; CDR3nt: TGTGCCAGCAGGAGACAGGGGGCTGGAAACACCATATATTTT
v_gene: TRBV5-1; abundance: NA; d_gene: NA; j_gene: TRBJ2-2; CDR3aa: CASSKEDKRRTGELFF; CDR3nt: TGCGCCAGCAGTAAGGAGGATAAGCGGCGCACCGGGGAGCTGTTTTTT
v_gene: TRBV5-6; abundance: NA; d_gene: NA; j_gene: TRBJ1-3; CDR3aa: CASSLMAVSGNTIYF; CDR3nt: TGTGCCAGCAGCTTGATGGCTGTCTCTGGAAACACCATATATTTT
v_gene: TRBV13; abundance: medium-sized; d_gene: NA; j_gene: TRBJ1-1; CDR3aa: CASSLEGEATGEEAFF; CDR3nt: TGTGCCAGCAGCTTAGAAGGAGAGGCAACGGGGGAGGAGGCTTTCTTT
v_gene: TRBV6-5; abundance: NA; d_gene: TRBD1; j_gene: TRBJ1-3; CDR3aa: CASKGQGGNTIYF; CDR3nt: TGTGCCAGCAAGGGACAGGGTGGGAACACCATATATTTT
v_gene: TRBV7-6; abundance: NA; d_gene: NA; j_gene: TRBJ2-2; CDR3aa: CASSLPGAGVRTGELFF; CDR3nt: TGTGCCAGCAGCTTACCAGGGGCAGGGGTGAGGACCGGGGAGCTGTTTTTT
v_gene: TRBV28; abundance: NA; d_gene: TRBD1; j_gene: TRBJ1-1; CDR3aa: CASSRDRVPTEAFF; CDR3nt: TGTGCCAGCAGTCGGGACAGGGTCCCCACTGAAGCTTTCTTT
v_gene: TRBV5-1; abundance: NA; d_gene: TRBD2; j_gene: TRBJ2-1; CDR3aa: CASSRGVNQANEQFF; CDR3nt: TGCGCCAGCAGCCGGGGGGTCAACCAAGCCAATGAGCAGTTCTTC
v_gene: TRBV4-1; abundance: NA; d_gene: NA; j_gene: TRBJ1-2; CDR3aa: CASSQVRGALGGYTF; CDR3nt: TGCGCCAGCAGCCAAGTACGGGGGGCGCTTGGCGGCTACACCTTC
v_gene: TRBV7-2; abundance: NA; d_gene: NA; j_gene: TRBJ2-3; CDR3aa: CASSLGEFWVTDTQYF; CDR3nt: TGTGCCAGCAGCTTAGGGGAGTTTTGGGTCACAGATACGCAGTATTTT
v_gene: TRBV6-6; abundance: NA; d_gene: TRBD2; j_gene: TRBJ2-7; CDR3aa: CASSRDYYEQYF; CDR3nt: TGTGCCAGCAGCAGGGACTACTACGAGCAGTACTTC
v_gene: TRBV2; abundance: NA; d_gene: NA; j_gene: TRBJ2-3; CDR3aa: CASSEAVDTQYF; CDR3nt: TGTGCCAGCAGTGAGGCAGTAGATACGCAGTATTTT
v_gene: TRBV11-2; abundance: NA; d_gene: NA; j_gene: TRBJ2-3; CDR3aa: CASSLVLARGTDTQYF; CDR3nt: TGTGCCAGCAGCTTAGTCCTAGCGCGCGGCACAGATACGCAGTATTTT
v_gene: TRBV29-1; abundance: NA; d_gene: NA; j_gene: TRBJ2-5; CDR3aa: CSVVMAEGQETQYF; CDR3nt: TGCAGCGTTGTAATGGCCGAGGGCCAAGAGACCCAGTACTTC
v_gene: TRBV6-5; abundance: NA; d_gene: TRBD1; j_gene: TRBJ1-5; CDR3aa: CASSLTGGGQPQHF; CDR3nt: TGTGCCAGCAGCCTTACAGGGGGCGGGCAGCCCCAGCATTTT
v_gene: TRBV2; abundance: NA; d_gene: NA; j_gene: TRBJ1-2; CDR3aa: CASSTGINYGYTF; CDR3nt: TGTGCCAGCAGTACAGGCATTAACTATGGCTACACCTTC
v_gene: TRBV10-2; abundance: NA; d_gene: NA; j_gene: TRBJ2-2; CDR3aa: CASRGLLNTGELFF; CDR3nt: TGCGCCAGCAGGGGACTCCTGAACACCGGGGAGCTGTTTTTT
v_gene: TRBV4-2; abundance: NA; d_gene: NA; j_gene: TRBJ2-7; CDR3aa: CASSQDGASETYEQYF; CDR3nt: TGTGCCAGCAGCCAAGATGGGGCTAGCGAAACCTACGAGCAGTACTTC
v_gene: TRBV15; abundance: NA; d_gene: TRBD1; j_gene: TRBJ1-2; CDR3aa: CATSLDRNYGYTF; CDR3nt: TGTGCCACCAGCCTGGACAGGAACTATGGCTACACCTTC
v_gene: TRBV5-1; abundance: NA; d_gene: TRBD1; j_gene: TRBJ1-2; CDR3aa: CASSLAFQGARGYTF; CDR3nt: TGCGCCAGCAGCTTGGCCTTTCAGGGGGCTAGAGGCTACACCTTC
v_gene: TRBV5-4; abundance: NA; d_gene: TRBD1; j_gene: TRBJ1-1; CDR3aa: CASSVPGQGPYTEAFF; CDR3nt: TGTGCCAGCAGCGTACCGGGACAGGGGCCTTACACTGAAGCTTTCTTT
v_gene: TRBV27; abundance: NA; d_gene: TRBD1; j_gene: TRBJ2-3; CDR3aa: CASSFQGARTDTQYF; CDR3nt: TGTGCCAGCAGTTTTCAGGGGGCGAGGACAGATACGCAGTATTTT
v_gene: TRBV19; abundance: NA; d_gene: NA; j_gene: TRBJ2-1; CDR3aa: CASTPGGYEQFF; CDR3nt: TGTGCCAGTACTCCCGGGGGTTATGAGCAGTTCTTC
v_gene: TRBV6-1; abundance: NA; d_gene: NA; j_gene: TRBJ1-5; CDR3aa: CASSRGPGSNQPQHF; CDR3nt: TGTGCCAGCAGTAGAGGGCCGGGGAGCAATCAGCCCCAGCATTTT
v_gene: TRBV5-4; abundance: NA; d_gene: NA; j_gene: TRBJ2-5; CDR3aa: CASSPKEQETQYF; CDR3nt: TGTGCCAGCAGTCCAAAGGAACAGGAGACCCAGTACTTC
v_gene: TRBV27; abundance: NA; d_gene: NA; j_gene: TRBJ2-3; CDR3aa: CASSLDLRGSRPDTQYF; CDR3nt: TGTGCCAGCAGTTTAGACTTGCGGGGCTCCCGTCCCGATACGCAGTATTTT
v_gene: TRBV5-1; abundance: NA; d_gene: NA; j_gene: TRBJ1-1; CDR3aa: CASSDPRPGRNTEAFF; CDR3nt: TGCGCCAGCAGCGATCCCCGTCCCGGTCGGAACACTGAAGCTTTCTTT
v_gene: TRBV15; abundance: NA; d_gene: TRBD1; j_gene: TRBJ1-5; CDR3aa: CAAGDSPSQPQHF; CDR3nt: TGTGCCGCCGGGGACAGCCCCAGTCAGCCCCAGCATTTT
v_gene: TRBV29-1; abundance: NA; d_gene: TRBD2; j_gene: TRBJ2-1; CDR3aa: CSHISGSSSYNEQFF; CDR3nt: TGCAGCCACATAAGCGGGAGTTCCTCCTACAATGAGCAGTTCTTC
v_gene: TRBV2; abundance: once; d_gene: NA; j_gene: TRBJ1-4; CDR3aa: CASSEGEVGKLFF; CDR3nt: TGTGCCAGCAGTGAAGGAGAGGTCGGGAAACTGTTTTTT
v_gene: TRBV19; abundance: NA; d_gene: NA; j_gene: TRBJ2-1; CDR3aa: CASSIGALTEQFF; CDR3nt: TGTGCCAGTAGTATAGGGGCTCTTACCGAGCAGTTCTTC
v_gene: TRBV4-3; abundance: NA; d_gene: TRBD2; j_gene: TRBJ2-1; CDR3aa: CASSPEFTSGRGEQFF; CDR3nt: TGCGCCAGCAGCCCGGAGTTTACTAGCGGGAGGGGTGAGCAGTTCTTC